This T cell receptor beta chain was sequenced during a study of beta chain features in type 1 diabetes. Points from the study as a whole: Researchers report that Type 1 diabetes patients had moderately but significantly shorter TCRB CDR3s across all four CD4+ subsets. Highly expressing activated T cells could be over-counted with a cDNA template. Junctions at VDJ sites from type 1 diabetes patients had fewer insertions and more deletions.

This clone was seen only a few times. What it binds is not known. The sample carries other DNA sequences with the same CDR3. The entirety of the isolated RNA underwent reverse transcription, so expressed TCRB transcripts were sequenced. The assay was immunoSEQ multiplex PCR, and TCRdb's table has in-frame clones only and misses some. In the table there are just under 150,000 clones, less than 15% of which are singletons. CDR1 is GTSNPN and CDR2 is SVGIG in the germline V gene (reference sequence). Losses at the gene ends were 0 bases for V and 1 base for J; bases not matched to a gene: 3. The CDR3 sequence is 14 residues long. Averaging around 120 mL, one heparinised blood draw was given by each donor. Sorting of CD4+ naive, central memory, regulatory and stem cell-like memory cells was performed via CD45RO/CCR7/CD25/CD127/CD95/CD27.

This chain joins TRBV30 and TRBJ2-7; 7 positions agree with TRBD1. The sequence came from a man aged 18 to 30 with type 1 diabetes. The sequenced sample consisted of central memory CD4+ T cells from blood. The CDR3 sequence: CAWSVAGGSYEQYF. The DNA for the CDR3 is TGTGCCTGGAGTGTAGCAGGGGGTTCCTACGAGCAGTACTTC. The whole variable domain, remainder taken from reference TRBV30 and TRBJ2-7, is SQTIHQWPATLVQPVGSPLSLECTVEGTSNPNLYWYRQAAGRGLQLLFYSVGIGQISSEVPQNLSASRPQDRQFILSSKKLLLSDSGFYLCAWSVAGGSYEQYFGPGTRLTVT.